Below, 11 T cell receptor beta chains from the same sample are listed, as sequenced in a study of shared clonotypes between healthy human individuals. CD8 cells regarded as naive lacked CD45RO, were positively chosen for CCR7, and omitted terminally differentiated effector memory CD45RA+ cells. Measured with immunoSEQ multiplex PCR; TCRdb has only the in-frame clones, and not every one. The data contain around 1.9 million clones, about 93% of them singletons. Sample: naive CD8+ T cells from PBMCs. These receptor sequences come from a young man in good health. Some clones in this sample may be carry-over from other donors' samples.

V and J are TRBV6-1 and TRBJ1-3; tentative D call: TRBD1 (5 bases). The V gene's germline CDR1 is MNHNS and CDR2 SASEGT. CDR3 length: 14 residues. V gave up 4 bases and J gave up 0 bases, with 7 bases separating them. The CDR3 region is CASSGGISGNTIYF. Here the CDR3 DNA reads TGTGCCAGCAGTGGGGGCATCTCTGGAAACACCATATATTTT.

The chain joins TRBV5-4 to TRBJ2-1; D not resolved. This CDR3 region has 15 residues. Germline CDR1 SGHNT, CDR2 YYREEE (reference sequence). V was shortened by 3 bases and J by 0 bases, with 10 bases between the two germline ends. The CDR3 nucleotides are TGTGCCAGCAGCTCCTGGGCGGACTCCTACAATGAGCAGTTCTTC. Amino acids: CASSSWADSYNEQFF.

A single count supports this clone. The V and J genes are TRBV4-2 and TRBJ2-1, with 9 nucleotides matching TRBD2. V was pared by 6 bases and J by 10 bases, with 4 bases of the junction left unmatched. Per the germline V gene, CDR1 is LGHNA and CDR2 is YNFKEQ. CDR3 size: 12 residues. CDR3 sequence: CASRAAGGEQFF. The CDR3, as DNA: TGTGCCAGCAGGGCCGCGGGGGGGGAGCAGTTCTTC.

The chain is built from TRBV4-1 and TRBJ1-4, with a tentative D call TRBD1 (5 bases). The V gene lost 5 bases and the J gene lost 3 bases, with 13 bases spanning the gap. This CDR3 spans 15 amino acids. CDR1 is MGHRA, CDR2 YSYEKL, per germline. The chain's CDR3 is CASSFTQVSNEKLFF. The CDR3 nucleotides are TGCGCCAGCAGCTTTACACAGGTGTCTAATGAAAAACTGTTTTTT.

The rearrangement links TRBV9 to TRBJ2-7, with a possible D match to TRBD2 (6 bases). CDR1 and CDR2 (germline): SGDLS, YYNGEE. The CDR3 extends over 16 amino acids. V shed 4 bases and J shed 1 base, with 18 bases lying between them. The chain's CDR3 is CASSHGKLAGSYEQYF. DNA of the CDR3: TGTGCCAGCAGCCACGGGAAACTAGCAGGGTCCTACGAGCAGTACTTC.

V is TRBV27 and J is TRBJ1-2; 11 bases map to TRBD1. The CDR3 extends over 14 amino acids. The V segment lost 5 bases and the J segment 5 bases; nucleotides outside the gene matches: 4. Germline CDR1 and CDR2: MNHEY and SMNVEV (reference sequence). Written as DNA, the CDR3 is TGTGCCAGCAGTCCAGGACAGGGGGCGTATGGCTACACCTTC. It is translated as CASSPGQGAYGYTF.

The rearrangement uses TRBV9 and TRBJ2-3, with D perhaps given as TRBD1 or TRBD2 (5 bases each). In germline, CDR1 is SGDLS, CDR2 YYNGEE. The CDR3 extends over 16 amino acids. V lost 4 bases and J lost 4, with 19 bases in between. CDR3 coding DNA: TGTGCCAGCAGCTCCCAGGGCCGCGGGCGGGCAGATACGCAGTATTTT. This codes for CASSSQGRGRADTQYF.

V and J are TRBV11-2 and TRBJ2-5; 14 nucleotides match TRBD2. Germline CDR1 is SGHAT and CDR2 is FQNNGV. This CDR3 is built from 17 residues. The J segment lost 6 bases and the V segment lost 5 bases, leaving 11 bases of the junction unmatched. The chain's CDR3 is CASSQGLAGAWGKTQYF. Written as DNA, the CDR3 is TGTGCCAGCAGCCAGGGACTAGCGGGAGCCTGGGGAAAGACCCAGTACTTC.

J is TRBJ1-4 and V is TRBV4-1, with no clear D. Deletions cut 6 bases from V and 5 bases from J, with 13 bases between. In germline, CDR1 is MGHRA, CDR2 YSYEKL. The CDR3 totals 14 residues. Written as DNA, the CDR3 is TGCGCCAGCAGAAGACTGATATCGAATGAAAAACTGTTTTTT. This codes for CASRRLISNEKLFF.

This clone showed up just once. This chain connects TRBV19 to TRBJ2-5; unclear D gene. The germline gives CDR1 LNHDA, CDR2 SQIVND (reference sequence). CDR3 length: 11 amino acids. The V end lost 7 bases, the J end lost 2 bases, and 5 bases lay between the germline ends. The CDR3 bases are TGTGCCAGTACCGATCAAGAGACCCAGTACTTC. It encodes CASTDQETQYF.

Only one count was recorded for this clone. The rearrangement joins TRBV7-8 to TRBJ2-7; no reliable D call. The V gene lost 1 base and the J gene lost 2 bases, with 9 bases spanning the gap. This CDR3 spans 14 amino acids. Germline assignment: CDR1 SGHVS and CDR2 FQNEAQ. The CDR3 nucleotides read TGTGCCAGCAGCTTAGGCACCACTCCCTACGAGCAGTACTTC. Amino acids: CASSLGTTPYEQYF.